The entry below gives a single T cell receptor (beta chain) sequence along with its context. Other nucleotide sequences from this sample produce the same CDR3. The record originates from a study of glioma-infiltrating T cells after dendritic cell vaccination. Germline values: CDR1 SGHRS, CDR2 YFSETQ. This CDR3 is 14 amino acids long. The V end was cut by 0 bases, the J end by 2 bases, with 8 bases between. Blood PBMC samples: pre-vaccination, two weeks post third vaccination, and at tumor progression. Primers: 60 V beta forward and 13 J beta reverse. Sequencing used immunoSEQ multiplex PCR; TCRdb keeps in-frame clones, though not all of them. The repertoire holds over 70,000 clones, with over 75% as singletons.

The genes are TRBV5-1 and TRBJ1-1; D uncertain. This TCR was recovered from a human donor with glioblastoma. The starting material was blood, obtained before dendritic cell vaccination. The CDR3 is CASSLGQTNTEAFF. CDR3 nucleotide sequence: TGCGCCAGCAGCTTGGGGCAGACAAACACTGAAGCTTTCTTT. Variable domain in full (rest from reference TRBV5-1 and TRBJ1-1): KAGVTQTPRYLIKTRGQQVTLSCSPISGHRSVSWYQQTPGQGLQFLFEYFSETQRNKGNFPGRFSGRQFSNSRSEMNVSTLELGDSALYLCASSLGQTNTEAFFGQGTRLTVV.